The rows below give T cell receptor beta chains drawn from one sample of a study of blood T cell repertoires in COVID-19. The data were produced by immunoSEQ multiplex PCR, yet TCRdb's version contains in-frame clones alone and is incomplete. The data contain 15,000 to 20,000 clones, 78% of them singletons. Sequenced material: peripheral blood. The receptors were gathered from a man between 60 and 70 years old with active or convalescent COVID-19. The CDR3 runs from the conserved cysteine through the conserved F or W. A D gene is named only where the DNA matches it firmly. A row's size may be missing; if present it is once, few, many or a size class.

J | D | size | V | CDR3 | DNA
TRBJ2-7 | - | - | TRBV28 | CASSFTYTDQRYEQYF | TGTGCCAGCAGTTTCACTTACACCGACCAGAGGTACGAGCAGTACTTC
TRBJ1-2 | - | once | TRBV19 | CASSIDQGQTNYGYTF | TGTGCCAGTAGTATAGATCAAGGACAGACGAACTATGGCTACACCTTC
TRBJ1-1 | TRBD1 | - | TRBV5-1 | CASSFGQENTEAFF | TGCGCCAGCAGCTTTGGACAGGAGAACACTGAAGCTTTCTTT
TRBJ1-6 | - | - | TRBV27 | CASRAQALTANSPLHF | TGTGCCAGCCGAGCACAGGCCCTGACCGCTAATTCACCCCTCCACTTT
TRBJ2-2 | TRBD1 | - | TRBV5-4 | CASSDRQGNTGELFF | TGTGCCAGCAGCGATCGACAGGGGAACACCGGGGAGCTGTTTTTT
TRBJ2-1 | - | few | TRBV21-1 | CADDRDRGHNEQFF | TGTGCCGATGACCGGGACAGGGGTCACAATGAGCAGTTCTTC
TRBJ2-2 | - | - | TRBV12-3/TRBV12-4 | CASTGLPGGELFF | TGTGCCAGCACCGGACTCCCCGGCGGGGAGCTGTTTTTT
TRBJ1-1 | TRBD1 | once | TRBV2 | CASLTGGVGTEAFF | TGTGCCAGTCTGACAGGGGGAGTGGGCACTGAAGCTTTCTTT
TRBJ1-2 | TRBD1 | - | TRBV28 | CASSGGTGGYGYTF | TGTGCCAGCAGTGGGGGGACAGGGGGCTATGGCTACACCTTC
TRBJ1-3 | - | - | TRBV30 | CAWSGASHSGNTIYF | TGTGCCTGGAGTGGGGCCAGTCACTCTGGAAACACCATATATTTT
TRBJ2-7 | TRBD2 | - | TRBV27 | CASSWASGGDSYEQYF | TGTGCCAGCAGTTGGGCAAGCGGGGGCGATTCCTACGAGCAGTACTTC
TRBJ2-2 | TRBD1 | - | TRBV15 | CATSGGGTGVPGELFF | TGTGCCACCAGCGGGGGCGGGACAGGGGTTCCCGGGGAGCTGTTTTTT
TRBJ2-7 | - | - | TRBV7-2 | CASSPQSSYEQYF | TGTGCCAGCAGCCCACAAAGCTCCTACGAGCAGTACTTC
TRBJ1-1 | TRBD1 | - | TRBV5-1 | CASSFGRQGRGNTEAFF | TGCGCCAGCAGCTTTGGCCGACAGGGTAGGGGGAACACTGAAGCTTTCTTT
TRBJ1-2 | TRBD1 | - | TRBV4-2 | CASSQKGAPDYGYTF | TGTGCCAGCAGCCAGAAGGGGGCGCCGGACTATGGCTACACCTTC
TRBJ2-5 | - | once | TRBV10-3 | CAISGQGTRQTQYF | TGTGCCATCAGTGGGCAGGGCACGAGGCAGACCCAGTACTTC
TRBJ2-7 | - | - | TRBV12-3/TRBV12-4 | CASSYRAYEQYF | TGTGCCAGCAGCTACAGAGCCTACGAGCAGTACTTC
TRBJ2-4 | - | - | TRBV28 | CASRVNSKNIQYF | TGTGCCAGCAGGGTCAATAGCAAAAACATTCAGTACTTC
TRBJ2-1 | TRBD1 | - | TRBV4-1 | CASSPQGIEQFF | TGCGCCAGCAGTCCACAGGGGATTGAGCAGTTCTTC
TRBJ2-3 | TRBD1 | - | TRBV11-2 | CASSFRDRVTDTQYF | TGTGCCAGCAGCTTCCGGGACAGGGTCACAGATACGCAGTATTTT
TRBJ2-5 | TRBD2 | - | TRBV6-1 | CASSEATSFSTQETQYF | TGTGCCAGCAGTGAAGCGACTAGCTTTTCCACCCAAGAGACCCAGTACTTC
TRBJ1-3 | - | - | TRBV7-9 | CASSLGQGSGNTIYF | TGTGCCAGCAGCTTAGGGCAGGGTAGTGGAAACACCATATATTTT
TRBJ1-1 | - | - | TRBV2 | CASRGGSGISEAFF | TGTGCCAGCAGAGGGGGTAGTGGTATCTCTGAAGCTTTCTTT
TRBJ2-3 | TRBD1 | few | TRBV29-1 | CSVESEDRNTDTQYF | TGCAGCGTTGAATCGGAGGACAGGAACACAGATACGCAGTATTTT
TRBJ1-3 | TRBD1 | - | TRBV30 | CAWSPTGTSGNTIYF | TGTGCCTGGAGTCCGACAGGGACGAGCGGAAACACCATATATTTT
TRBJ2-7 | - | once | TRBV28 | CASRSGGQTAYEQYF | TGTGCCAGCAGAAGCGGGGGACAGACTGCCTACGAGCAGTACTTC
TRBJ1-6 | - | - | TRBV5-8 | CASSTGLMNSPLHF | TGTGCCAGCAGCACCGGACTGATGAATTCACCCCTCCACTTT
TRBJ2-1 | TRBD2 | - | TRBV30 | CAWSGLAGGGNEQFF | TGTGCCTGGAGTGGACTAGCGGGAGGCGGCAATGAGCAGTTCTTC
TRBJ2-6 | - | - | TRBV7-7 | CASSFSGANVLTF | TGTGCCAGCAGCTTTAGTGGGGCCAACGTCCTGACTTTC
TRBJ2-5 | - | - | TRBV5-4 | CASSLATGLQETQYF | TGTGCCAGCAGCTTGGCCACGGGACTCCAAGAGACCCAGTACTTC
TRBJ2-7 | - | - | TRBV5-1 | CARPRAGVEVSSYEQYF | TGCGCCAGACCCCGAGCAGGGGTCGAGGTCAGCTCCTACGAGCAGTACTTC
TRBJ1-2 | TRBD1 | once | TRBV6-5 | CASSPKGQGMSYTF | TGTGCCAGCAGTCCCAAGGGACAGGGGATGAGCTACACCTTC
TRBJ2-2 | TRBD2 | - | TRBV19 | CASSNGLASTGELFF | TGTGCCAGTAGTAACGGACTAGCATCGACCGGGGAGCTGTTTTTT
TRBJ1-1 | - | - | TRBV10-3 | CATRLDTEAFF | TGTGCCACGAGACTGGACACTGAAGCTTTCTTT
TRBJ1-1 | - | - | TRBV12-3/TRBV12-4 | CASGYRENTEAFF | TGTGCCAGCGGTTACAGGGAGAACACTGAAGCTTTCTTT
TRBJ1-1 | TRBD1 | - | TRBV19 | CASSLKPRDRGRYTEAFF | TGTGCCAGTAGTTTGAAACCCCGGGACAGGGGAAGGTACACTGAAGCTTTCTTT
TRBJ2-7 | - | once | TRBV19 | CASSIRLASYEQYF | TGTGCCAGTAGTATCCGACTCGCCTCCTACGAGCAGTACTTC
TRBJ2-1 | TRBD2 | - | TRBV14 | CASSFLAGDNEQFF | TGTGCCAGCAGTTTTCTAGCGGGGGACAATGAGCAGTTCTTC
TRBJ1-2 | - | - | TRBV18 | CASSPYGNWYGYTF | TGTGCCAGCTCACCGTACGGGAACTGGTATGGCTACACCTTC
TRBJ2-5 | TRBD1 | once | TRBV4-2 | CASSQEGTGQGETQYF | TGTGCCAGCAGCCAAGAAGGGACAGGTCAGGGGGAGACCCAGTACTTC
TRBJ2-7 | - | - | TRBV6-5 | CASSLGREREQYF | TGTGCCAGCAGTTTGGGCAGGGAAAGAGAGCAGTACTTC
TRBJ1-2 | TRBD1 | - | TRBV6-5 | CASSYSGTGTNYGYTF | TGTGCCAGCAGTTACTCCGGGACAGGGACTAACTATGGCTACACCTTC
TRBJ2-2 | - | - | TRBV9 | CASSRRGTGELFF | TGTGCCAGCAGCCGAAGGGGGACCGGGGAGCTGTTTTTT
TRBJ2-3 | TRBD2 | - | TRBV3-1/TRBV3-2 | CASSQQAGGPSDTQYF | TGTGCCAGCAGCCAACAAGCGGGGGGGCCGTCAGATACGCAGTATTTT
TRBJ1-2 | - | - | TRBV6-1 | CASSEVIWTSGYGYTF | TGTGCCAGCAGTGAAGTTATATGGACATCCGGCTATGGCTACACCTTC
TRBJ2-5 | TRBD1 | - | TRBV5-1 | CASSLRTGIEETQYF | TGCGCCAGCAGCTTAAGGACAGGGATAGAGGAGACCCAGTACTTC
TRBJ2-5 | - | - | TRBV3-1/TRBV3-2 | CASSQAVGWSGKQETQYF | TGTGCCAGCAGCCAAGCTGTGGGGTGGAGCGGAAAGCAAGAGACCCAGTACTTC
TRBJ2-5 | TRBD2 | few | TRBV5-1 | CASSRTSEYQETQYF | TGCGCCAGCAGCCGGACTAGCGAGTACCAAGAGACCCAGTACTTC
TRBJ2-3 | - | - | TRBV28 | CASSFEGAQYF | TGTGCCAGCAGTTTTGAGGGCGCGCAGTATTTT
TRBJ2-2 | - | - | TRBV29-1 | CSVRVQNTGELFF | TGCAGCGTCCGGGTACAGAACACCGGGGAGCTGTTTTTT
TRBJ1-2 | TRBD1 | - | TRBV7-9 | CASSPVGGDRVNGYTF | TGTGCCAGCAGCCCCGTCGGGGGGGACAGGGTCAATGGCTACACCTTC
TRBJ2-1 | - | - | TRBV12-5 | CASGLGVRQGLYNEQFF | TGTGCTAGTGGTTTGGGCGTACGTCAGGGACTCTACAATGAGCAGTTCTTC
TRBJ2-7 | TRBD2 | once | TRBV24-1 | CATSDLRSGRGEQYF | TGTGCCACCAGTGATTTACGTAGCGGGAGGGGAGAGCAGTACTTC
TRBJ2-6 | TRBD1 | - | TRBV28 | CASRTGGISGANVLTF | TGTGCCAGCCGGACAGGGGGCATCTCTGGGGCCAACGTCCTGACTTTC